This TCR beta chain is drawn from a study of molecular identifiers for immune sequencing clone quantification (dated by TCRdb to between 2017 and 2018). At the level of the whole study: For a replicate experiment, the RNA from either roughly 18,000 or 92,000 naive CD8 T cells was divided into five aliquots, and four of those aliquots went on to sequencing. The study was a methods study using CD8 T cells to benchmark molecular-identifier clustering-based TCR repertoire sequencing (MIDCIRS) and TCR RNA copy counting.

Libraries of naive CD8 T cells were built from anywhere between about 17,000 and 1,000,000 sorted cells, with 10%, 30% or 50% of the purified RNA used. On a BD FACSAria II, naive CD8 T cells were FACS-sorted as CD8+CD4-CCR7+CD45RA+ and collected into RLT Plus buffer. To test detection sensitivity, Jurkat RNA equal to approximately ten TCR copies was added to samples of about 19,000-1,100,000 naive CD8 T cells. Enrichment of CD8 T cells was done with RosetteSep CD8+ T Cell Enrichment Cocktail plus Ficoll-Paque, and ACK red cell lysis came afterward. This clonotype was counted between two and nine times. What antigen it recognizes has not been identified. No qualities accompany the bases; no much larger clone lies one base away. The library was made by PCR. The listed sequencing device is Illumina HiSeq 4000. Bulk TCR libraries were prepared as previously described, using TCR primers listed in Table S5. Total RNA was purified with the Qiagen AllPrep DNA/RNA kit. Reads from multiple sequencing runs of the same library were pooled before analysis. The paper's processing steps were these. Reads were retained only if the reads had an exact TCR constant sequence, and the retained reads were trimmed to 150 nt and grouped according to their 12-nt molecular barcodes. Reads inside each barcode group were sub-clustered using a 15% Levenshtein threshold, and a quality-weighted consensus sequence was constructed for each RNA molecule. Non-functional sequences were removed, as were lower-count sequences one edit away from another. Based on a fit of two negative binomial distributions, barcode sub-clusters having less than 20% of the maximum read count were discarded. Through fastp at Q25 and MiXCR, TCRdb rebuilt clones from the public reads, retaining in-frame beta chains. Identical CDR3 proteins give one entry, which carries the most common genes and DNA. TCRdb's processing, not the study's, gives the V and J calls here. The sample table lists about 640,000 distinct CDR3 sequences, roughly 21% of them with a count of one. The ten top clones hold roughly 0.85% of the sample.

Results and caveats for the whole study, not just this receptor: Clones above 20 RNA copies held over 97% of molecules in CMV-specific effector cells but under 1% in naive cells. Highly expanded clone sizes could be underestimated because identical TCR molecules may share a barcode. Around 2.9 recovered TCR RNA copies per cell were obtained by modeling, versus approximately 10 by digital PCR, implying a capture efficiency of about 30%. Spiked-in Jurkat TCR RNA equal to a single cell's worth was reported to be detectable even within 1,100,000 naive CD8 T cells. When barcode sub-clustering was omitted, TCR diversity was inflated by chimeric consensus sequences, with chimeras reaching as high as 47%. Naive libraries contained spiked-in Jurkat TCR RNA (approximately nine copies' worth), which is not part of the donor repertoire.

The germline V gene yields MNHEY for CDR1 and SVGEGT for CDR2. The CDR3 has 15 amino acids, counting the end cysteine and phenylalanine. The read is trimmed to its CDR3 DNA, 45 bases read in frame from base 1. The germline V and J ends show losses of 5 bases and 4 bases respectively, and no gene match explains 7 bases of the junction. Sequencing input: naive CD8+ T cells from blood, with Jurkat cell RNA spiked in. The cell subset or site tag for this specimen amounts to: FACS-sorted CD8+CD4-CCR7+CD45RA+ naive T cells. The sequence is built from TRBV6-2 or TRBV6-3 and TRBJ2-5; 10 central bases correspond to TRBD1. The receptor comes from a human donor in good health. Some libraries in this study had Jurkat cell RNA spiked in. The encoded CDR3 is CASSRDRGWAETQYF. DNA sequence: TGTGCCAGCAGTCGGGACAGGGGCTGGGCAGAGACCCAGTACTTC.